Below, one T cell receptor beta chain is given with its context. The data derive from a study of blood T cell repertoires in COVID-19. In the original analysis: Cell counts per sample came from amplifying reference gene primers. Only in-frame clones appear in the TCRdb table, and some are missing; sequencing was by immunoSEQ multiplex PCR. That table furnishes V, J and clone size, whereas the DNA furnished D and trimming. The sample lists around 200,000 clones; 80% to 90% were seen once. CDR3 length equals 16 residues. V shed 3 bases and J shed 5 bases, with 16 bases lying between them. Germline lookup yields CDR1 ENHRY and CDR2 SYGVKD.

The sample consisted of peripheral blood. The source of this sequence is a man aged 40-50 years with active or convalescent COVID-19. The J gene is TRBJ2-2, the V gene TRBV10-3, with D possibly TRBD1 on 5 matching bases. The CDR3 region is CAISDKKQGLTGELFF. The CDR3 DNA follows: TGTGCCATCAGTGATAAAAAGCAGGGTTTGACCGGGGAGCTGTTTTTT.